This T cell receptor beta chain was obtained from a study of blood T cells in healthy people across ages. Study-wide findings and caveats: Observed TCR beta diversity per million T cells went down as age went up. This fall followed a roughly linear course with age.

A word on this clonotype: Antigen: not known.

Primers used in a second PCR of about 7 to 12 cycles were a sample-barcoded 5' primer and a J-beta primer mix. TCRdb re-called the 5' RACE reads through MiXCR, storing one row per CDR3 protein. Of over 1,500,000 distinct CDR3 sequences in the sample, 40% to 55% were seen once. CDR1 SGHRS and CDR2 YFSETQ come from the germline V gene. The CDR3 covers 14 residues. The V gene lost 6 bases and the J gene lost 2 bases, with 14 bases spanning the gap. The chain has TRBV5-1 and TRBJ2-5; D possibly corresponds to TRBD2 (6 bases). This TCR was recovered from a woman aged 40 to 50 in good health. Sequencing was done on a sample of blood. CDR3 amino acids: CASNSGQVQETQYF. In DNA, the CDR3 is TGCGCCAGCAACAGCGGGCAGGTACAAGAGACCCAGTACTTC. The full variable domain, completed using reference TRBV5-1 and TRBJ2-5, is KAGVTQTPRYLIKTRGQQVTLSCSPISGHRSVSWYQQTPGQGLQFLFEYFSETQRNKGNFPGRFSGRQFSNSRSEMNVSTLELGDSALYLCASNSGQVQETQYFGPGTRLLVL.